The 27 T cell receptor beta chains in this list originate from one sample, sequenced in a study of cytomegalovirus exposure and HLA in healthy donors. With 60 Vbeta and 13 Jbeta primers, the PCR was carried out. Sequencing was performed with immunoSEQ multiplex PCR; in TCRdb, only in-frame clones are kept and a portion is missing. The repertoire has about 94,000 clones, 50% to 75% of them found once; the top ten carry under 4%. Sequences were obtained from PBMCs. The source is a man in his thirties or forties in good health and CMV-seronegative.

This clone has more than one count but fewer than ten. The chain joins TRBV28 to TRBJ1-5; 8 nucleotides align to TRBD1. The trim removed 5 bases at V and 2 bases at J, leaving 5 bases unmatched. Germline CDR1 is MDHEN and CDR2 is SYDVKM. CDR3 length equals 15 residues. CDR3 in DNA: TGTGCCAGCAGTAAACAGGGGGGTGGCAATCAGCCCCAGCATTTT. This sequence encodes CASSKQGGGNQPQHF.

The chain uses TRBV19 and TRBJ1-2; 8 nucleotides align to TRBD1. V lost 5 bases and J lost 7; bases outside the gene matches: 9. Germline values: CDR1 LNHDA, CDR2 SQIVND (reference sequence). The length of the CDR3 is 14 residues. The CDR3 DNA is TGTGCCAGTAGTGCCCCGGGACAGGCTTGTGGCTACACCTTC. Translated, it gives CASSAPGQACGYTF.

The chain employs TRBV19 and TRBJ2-1; a weak D match, TRBD2 (5 bases). CDR1 and CDR2 from the germline V gene are LNHDA and SQIVND (reference sequence). V gave up 5 bases and J gave up 4 bases, with 15 bases separating them. The CDR3 contains 15 residues. The CDR3 loop is CASSPRGIDYNEQFF. CDR3 coding DNA: TGTGCCAGTAGTCCCCGGGGAATCGATTACAATGAGCAGTTCTTC. The full variable domain, with the rest looked up from reference TRBV19 and TRBJ2-1, is DGGITQSPKYLFRKEGQNVTLSCEQNLNHDAMYWYRQDPGQGLRLIYYSQIVNDFQKGDIAEGYSVSREKKESFPLTVTSAQKNPTAFYLCASSPRGIDYNEQFFGPGTRLTVL.

The CDR3 is CASRLQGGNQPQHF. The CDR3 DNA is TGTGCCAGCCGACTACAGGGAGGCAATCAGCCCCAGCATTTT. This chain links TRBV2 with TRBJ1-5; perhaps TRBD1 as D (6 bases). The germline V and J ends were trimmed by 8 bases and 2 bases, with 13 bases remaining between them. The CDR3 loop spans 14 amino acids. CDR1 is SNHLY and CDR2 is FYNNEI in the germline V gene.

This rearrangement joins TRBV6-1 to TRBJ2-3; D perhaps matches TRBD2 (5 bases). Germline CDR1 MNHNS, CDR2 SASEGT. The CDR3 contains 14 residues. With 3 bases removed from V and 1 base from J, the gap between germline ends came to 8 bases. For the CDR3, the DNA is TGTGCCAGCAGTGAGGGCGGGCGCACAGATACGCAGTATTTT. Its protein product is CASSEGGRTDTQYF.

The chain uses TRBV7-2 and TRBJ2-7; TRBD1 agrees at 8 bases. CDR1 and CDR2 (germline): SGHTA, FQGNSA. The length of the CDR3 is 13 residues. J was trimmed by 4 bases and V by 6 bases; bases with no gene match: 5. The CDR3 sequence is CASSRQGFYEQYF. CDR3 DNA sequence: TGTGCCAGCAGTAGACAGGGGTTTTACGAGCAGTACTTC.

A few counts support this clone. The chain has TRBV19 and TRBJ2-7; 9 bases are shared with TRBD1. Germline V gene sequence: CDR1 LNHDA, CDR2 SQIVND (reference sequence). The CDR3 extends over 15 amino acids. V gave up 0 bases and J gave up 5 bases; unmatched junction bases: 5. Here the CDR3 DNA reads TGTGCCAGTAGTATAGACTGGGGGACAGGGAACGAGCAGTACTTC. Its protein is CASSIDWGTGNEQYF.

The rearrangement joins TRBV5-1 to TRBJ2-1; D is possibly TRBD2 (6 bases). Per the germline V gene, CDR1 is SGHRS and CDR2 is YFSETQ. Deletions cut 1 base from V and 4 bases from J, with 12 bases between. CDR3 length: 15 residues. The CDR3 bases are TGCGCCAGCAGCTTGCAGGCGGGGTCTTACAATGAGCAGTTCTTC. The encoded protein is CASSLQAGSYNEQFF.

The chain employs TRBV27 and TRBJ2-4; 7 bases fit TRBD1. Germline values: CDR1 MNHEY, CDR2 SMNVEV (reference sequence). Trimming removed 5 bases from V and 4 bases from J; junction bases left unmatched: 8. This CDR3 is built from 15 residues. Written as DNA, the CDR3 is TGTGCCAGCAGTCCACTAGACAGGGTAAAAAACATTCAGTACTTC. Translation gives CASSPLDRVKNIQYF.

In the case of this clone: Here the CDR3 omits its conserved ending phenylalanine or tryptophan, so a read error is the likely source. The rearrangement uses TRBV6-5 and TRBJ2-3; D might be TRBD2 (6 bases). Germline-derived CDR1 and CDR2 are MNHEY and SVGAGI. V lost 2 bases and J lost 0, with 6 bases in between. The length of the CDR3 is 14 residues. The CDR3 is CASSYGRSTDTQYL. CDR3 coding DNA: TGTGCCAGCAGTTACGGGAGGAGCACAGATACGCAGTATCTT.

The V call is TRBV6-5, the J call TRBJ1-4, with 7 bases that match TRBD1. CDR1 and CDR2 from the germline V gene are MNHEY and SVGAGI. The J segment lost 4 bases and the V segment lost 5 bases, leaving 7 bases of the junction unmatched. The CDR3 extends over 15 amino acids. Here the CDR3 reads CASSGRQGVNEKLFF. The CDR3 coding sequence is TGTGCCAGCAGTGGCCGACAGGGCGTTAATGAAAAACTGTTTTTT.

This chain connects TRBV28 to TRBJ2-2; 9 nucleotides line up with TRBD2. The ends lost 8 bases at V and 3 bases at J; junction bases unmatched: 4. This CDR3 region has 14 residues. Per the germline V gene, CDR1 is MDHEN and CDR2 is SYDVKM. Here the CDR3 reads CASCGRAYTGELFF. The CDR3 DNA follows: TGTGCCAGCTGCGGGAGGGCCTACACCGGGGAGCTGTTTTTT.

The chain uses TRBV28 and TRBJ2-4; 10 positions match TRBD1. The CDR3 totals 18 residues. Germline V gene lookup returns CDR1 MDHEN and CDR2 SYDVKM. J lost 2 bases, V lost 3 bases, and 10 bases had no gene match. CDR3 nucleotide sequence: TGTGCCAGCAGTTTTATTGTCGGACAGGGGGTAACCAAAAACATTCAGTACTTC. Translated, it gives CASSFIVGQGVTKNIQYF.

The rearrangement uses TRBV2 and TRBJ2-7; 11 nucleotides align to TRBD2. Germline V gene lookup returns CDR1 SNHLY and CDR2 FYNNEI. The CDR3 is 13 residues long. CDR3 loop: CASGGVFSYEQYF. CDR3 nucleotides: TGTGCTAGCGGGGGGGTGTTCTCCTACGAGCAGTACTTC.

CDR3 sequence (DNA): TGTGCCAGCAGTAAACCGCAGGGTAATTGGGGCTACACCTTC. Translating gives CASSKPQGNWGYTF. The V and J genes are TRBV28 and TRBJ1-2; tentatively, D is TRBD1 (5 bases). V shed 5 bases and J shed 8 bases, with 18 bases lying between them. This CDR3 spans 14 amino acids. Germline V lookup: CDR1 MDHEN, CDR2 SYDVKM.

The chain uses TRBV12-5 and TRBJ2-5; D possibly corresponds to TRBD2 (6 bases). In germline, CDR1 is LGHNT, CDR2 FRNRAP. V gave up 3 bases and J gave up 2 bases, with 10 bases separating them. This CDR3 region has 14 residues. The CDR3 protein is CASGLGGRQETQYF. DNA of the CDR3: TGTGCTAGTGGTTTAGGAGGGAGGCAAGAGACCCAGTACTTC.

The chain is built from TRBV18 and TRBJ1-4, with D tentatively TRBD1 (5 bases). The germline V and J ends were trimmed by 5 bases and 8 bases, with 15 bases remaining between them. The CDR3 has 14 residues. Germline CDR1 is KGHSH and CDR2 is LQKENI. In DNA, the CDR3 is TGTGCCAGCTCAGCCCAGGGTCTAGAGGAAAAACTGTTTTTT. It yields the protein CASSAQGLEEKLFF. Looking up the rest from reference TRBV18 and TRBJ1-4 gives the full variable domain: NAGVMQNPRHLVRRRGQEARLRCSPMKGHSHVYWYRQLPEEGLKFMVYLQKENIIDESGMPKERFSAEFPKEGPSILRIQQVVRGDSAAYFCASSAQGLEEKLFFGSGTQLSVL.

The chain couples TRBV27 to TRBJ2-7, with D perhaps matching TRBD1 (5 bases). The CDR3 spans 15 residues. Trimming took off 5 bases at V and 3 bases at J, with 17 bases between the two ends. Germline loops: CDR1 MNHEY, CDR2 SMNVEV (reference sequence). The CDR3: CASSPIPVGVYEQYF. CDR3 sequence (DNA): TGTGCCAGCAGTCCGATCCCCGTAGGGGTCTACGAGCAGTACTTC.

The chain recombines TRBV14 with TRBJ1-2; D is possibly TRBD1 (6 bases). Trimming removed 5 bases from V and 7 bases from J, with 17 bases in between. Germline-derived CDR1 and CDR2 are SGHDN and FVKESK. This CDR3 is built from 14 residues. Here the CDR3 reads CASSSRTELSGYTF. The CDR3 DNA follows: TGTGCCAGCAGCTCCCGGACAGAGCTAAGTGGCTACACCTTC.

There are a few counts of this clone. This sequence joins TRBV28 and TRBJ2-2, with 8 bases identical to TRBD1. Germline CDR1 reads MDHEN; CDR2 reads SYDVKM. This CDR3 has 16 amino acids. V gave up 6 bases and J gave up 6 bases; unmatched junction bases: 12. As DNA, the CDR3 is TGTGCCAGCAGGCCCGGACAGGGAAAGATTGCCGGGGAGCTGTTTTTT. It is translated as CASRPGQGKIAGELFF. The complete variable domain, with remaining parts taken from reference TRBV28 and TRBJ2-2, reads DVKVTQSSRYLVKRTGEKVFLECVQDMDHENMFWYRQDPGLGLRLIYFSYDVKMKEKGDIPEGYSVSREKKERFSLILESASTNQTSMYLCASRPGQGKIAGELFFGEGSRLTVL.

The CDR3: CASRDRGPGYTF. The DNA for the CDR3 is TGCGCCAGCAGGGACAGGGGGCCCGGCTACACCTTC. J is TRBJ1-2 and V is TRBV10-1, with TRBD1 matching over 11 bases. Germline values: CDR1 WNHNN, CDR2 SYGVQD (reference sequence). J lost 8 bases, V lost 6 bases, and 2 bases had no gene match. CDR3 size: 12 residues.

This clone occurred a few times. The gene calls are TRBV30 and TRBJ2-5; D is perhaps TRBD1 (6 bases). The germline V gene has CDR1 GTSNPN and CDR2 SVGIG (reference sequence). The V gene lost 0 bases and the J gene lost 2 bases, with 13 bases spanning the gap. The CDR3 spans 15 residues. CDR3 loop: CAWSVTGRLQETQYF. CDR3 DNA sequence: TGTGCCTGGAGTGTCACAGGGCGCCTTCAAGAGACCCAGTACTTC.

The chain recombines TRBV9 with TRBJ2-4; possibly TRBD1 for D (6 bases). Trimming took 0 bases from V and 2 from J, leaving 21 bases between them. The CDR3 is 19 amino acids. Per the germline V gene, CDR1 is SGDLS and CDR2 is YYNGEE. The CDR3 DNA is TGTGCCAGCAGCGTAGACCCCTCCAGACAGGATGGAACCAAAAACATTCAGTACTTC. Protein: CASSVDPSRQDGTKNIQYF.

This clone was seen a few times. The gene calls are TRBV19 and TRBJ2-7; no firm D call. The ends were cut back, 5 bases at V and 1 base at J, with 9 bases in the middle. CDR3 length: 13 amino acids. CDR1 is LNHDA and CDR2 is SQIVND in the germline V gene (reference sequence). CDR3 residues: CASSPGFSYEQYF. Written as DNA, the CDR3 is TGTGCCAGTAGTCCCGGGTTTTCCTACGAGCAGTACTTC.

V usage is TRBV6-1 and J usage is TRBJ1-3; no clear D gene. Per germline, CDR1 MNHNS and CDR2 SASEGT. With 7 bases removed from V and 0 bases from J, the gap between germline ends came to 13 bases. The CDR3 runs 15 residues. CDR3 nucleotides: TGTGCCAGCACAATAGCCTCGATCTCTGGAAACACCATATATTTT. This translates into CASTIASISGNTIYF.

This clone was counted a few times. The genes are TRBV9 and TRBJ2-3; a possible D gene is TRBD2 (5 bases). Trimming took 3 bases from V and 2 from J, leaving 10 bases between them. The CDR3 covers 14 residues. From germline, CDR1 is SGDLS and CDR2 YYNGEE. The CDR3 protein is CASSAVEATDTQYF. The CDR3 coding sequence is TGTGCCAGCAGCGCGGTGGAGGCCACAGATACGCAGTATTTT.

This sequence joins TRBV6-6 and TRBJ2-5; D might be TRBD2 (5 bases). Germline CDR1 reads MNHNY; CDR2 reads SVGAGI (reference sequence). This CDR3 contains 12 residues. Trimming took off 2 bases at V and 5 bases at J, with 6 bases between the two ends. In DNA, the CDR3 is TGTGCCAGCAGTTACGGCGGGGAGACCCAGTACTTC. Its protein is CASSYGGETQYF.